A single sample gave rise to the 31 T cell receptor beta chains below, sequenced in a study of blood T cell repertoires in COVID-19. Sequencing used immunoSEQ multiplex PCR; TCRdb keeps in-frame clones, though not all of them. The sample has about 150,000 clones, around 85% seen once. Source material: peripheral blood. The receptors stem from a middle-aged woman with active or convalescent COVID-19.

The gene calls are TRBV7-9 and TRBJ2-7; 8 bases agree with TRBD1. Per germline, CDR1 SEHNR and CDR2 FQNEAQ (reference sequence). There are 16 residues in the CDR3. Losses at the gene ends were 3 bases for V and 1 base for J; bases not matched to a gene: 8. The CDR3 DNA sequence: TGTGCCAGCAGCTTTTATCGGGACAGGCAATCCTACGAGCAGTACTTC. It is translated as CASSFYRDRQSYEQYF.

This clone came up a few times. The rearrangement joins TRBV19 to TRBJ1-1, with D hard to call. The CDR3 extends over 15 amino acids. Germline values: CDR1 LNHDA, CDR2 SQIVND (reference sequence). V was pared by 4 bases and J by 5 bases, with 17 bases between. The CDR3: CASSSHPERVTEAFF. CDR3 DNA sequence: TGTGCCAGTAGTAGCCACCCCGAGAGGGTTACTGAAGCTTTCTTT.

This rearrangement joins TRBV18 to TRBJ1-3; D unclear. The CDR3 consists of 17 residues. The V gene lost 1 base and the J gene lost 3 bases, with 16 bases spanning the gap. The V gene's germline CDR1 is KGHSH and CDR2 LQKENI. The CDR3 sequence is CASSPLQDGGVGNTIYF. For the CDR3, the DNA is TGTGCCAGCTCACCACTTCAGGACGGAGGAGTTGGAAACACCATATATTTT.

This rearrangement joins TRBV9 to TRBJ1-2; 9 nucleotides align to TRBD1. The CDR3 totals 14 residues. CDR1 SGDLS and CDR2 YYNGEE come from the germline V gene. Trimming cost V 4 bases and J 6 bases; bases outside gene matches: 7. In nucleotides, the CDR3 is TGTGCCAGCAGCCCGGACAGGGACAGGGATGGCTACACCTTC. Translating it yields CASSPDRDRDGYTF.

The J gene is TRBJ1-2, the V gene TRBV5-3, with TRBD1 matching 9 bases. TRBV5-3 belongs to the ORF category, with a function that is uncertain. The J segment lost 5 bases and the V segment lost 4 bases, leaving 9 bases of the junction unmatched. CDR3 length: 15 residues. Here the CDR3 DNA reads TGTGCCAGAAGCCTGACAGGGGGGCCCCCATATGGCTACACCTTC. Amino acids: CARSLTGGPPYGYTF.

J is TRBJ2-3 and V is TRBV5-8, with D possibly matching TRBD1 (6 bases). Germline CDR1 is SGHTS and CDR2 is YDEGEE. This CDR3 has 15 amino acids. The germline V and J ends were trimmed by 4 bases and 3 bases, with 15 bases remaining between them. In nucleotides, the CDR3 is TGTGCCAGCAGCACAGGGTTGGGAAGGACAGATACGCAGTATTTT. The encoded protein is CASSTGLGRTDTQYF.

J is TRBJ2-2 and V is TRBV12-5; the match to TRBD2 covers 10 bases. The germline V gene has CDR1 LGHNT and CDR2 FRNRAP. This CDR3 contains 16 residues. The V gene end was trimmed by 1 base and the J gene end by 6 bases; junction bases not matched to a gene: 5. The CDR3 spells CASGLASGRAPGELFF. In DNA, the CDR3 is TGTGCTAGTGGTTTGGCCAGCGGGAGGGCTCCCGGGGAGCTGTTTTTT.

The chain has TRBV27 and TRBJ2-1, with TRBD2 identical over 11 bases. Germline trimming cut 4 bases from V and 3 bases from J; bases unmatched to any gene: 2. The CDR3 consists of 15 residues. Germline V CDR1 and CDR2: MNHEY, SMNVEV (reference sequence). This chain's CDR3 is CASSSGLADYNEQFF. CDR3 coding DNA: TGTGCCAGCAGTTCGGGACTAGCGGACTACAATGAGCAGTTCTTC.

The chain recombines TRBV9 with TRBJ2-2; D is perhaps TRBD1 (5 bases). Trimming stripped 0 bases from V and 7 bases from J, with 13 bases between. Germline assignment: CDR1 SGDLS and CDR2 YYNGEE. There are 15 residues in the CDR3. CDR3 loop: CASSVGRTGHGELFF. The CDR3 coding sequence is TGTGCCAGCAGCGTAGGTAGAACAGGCCACGGGGAGCTGTTTTTT.

In its sample, this clone was seen a few times. The chain links TRBV28 to TRBJ1-2; D gene unclear. V lost 3 bases to trimming and J lost 2 bases, with 10 bases between them. This CDR3 region has 14 residues. The germline gives CDR1 MDHEN, CDR2 SYDVKM. The CDR3 DNA is TGTGCCAGCAGTTTCGTTCAGGCCAACTATGGCTACACCTTC. Amino acid sequence: CASSFVQANYGYTF.

DNA for the CDR3: TGTGCCAGCAGCCCGGTCCCTGGAAACACCATATATTTT. Translated: CASSPVPGNTIYF. The rearrangement joins TRBV11-2 to TRBJ1-3; D is uncertain. Trimming pared 5 bases from V and 2 bases from J, leaving 7 bases between. Germline CDR1 reads SGHAT; CDR2 reads FQNNGV. The CDR3 is made up of 13 amino acids.

This clone was seen just once. V and J are TRBV11-2 and TRBJ1-4; 7 nucleotides align to TRBD1. From germline, CDR1 is SGHAT and CDR2 FQNNGV. This CDR3 region has 15 residues. V gave up 5 bases and J gave up 8 bases; unmatched junction bases: 11. Here the CDR3 DNA reads TGTGCCAGCAGCCTCCTAAAGGGACAGTCGGAAAAACTGTTTTTT. It translates to CASSLLKGQSEKLFF.

The V call is TRBV7-2, the J call TRBJ2-1; the match to TRBD2 covers 7 bases. This CDR3 is built from 14 residues. Per germline, CDR1 SGHTA and CDR2 FQGNSA. V lost 4 bases to trimming and J lost 2 bases; unmatched junction nucleotides: 2. The CDR3 region has the DNA TGTGCCAGCAGCTCGGGGGGTCCCTACAATGAGCAGTTCTTC. This encodes CASSSGGPYNEQFF.

The chain is built from TRBV10-3 and TRBJ1-3; 9 bases line up with TRBD1. V gave up 6 bases and J gave up 0 bases; unmatched junction bases: 6. The CDR3 spans 16 residues. CDR1 ENHRY and CDR2 SYGVKD come from the germline V gene. DNA of the CDR3: TGTGCCATCAGCACCGGGACAGGGAACTCTGGAAACACCATATATTTT. It is translated as CAISTGTGNSGNTIYF.

This clone appeared a single time. The chain couples TRBV2 to TRBJ2-2; D may be TRBD2 (6 bases). The CDR3 loop spans 13 amino acids. Trimming stripped 9 bases from V and 4 bases from J, with 12 bases between. Germline-derived CDR1 and CDR2 are SNHLY and FYNNEI. The DNA of the CDR3 is TGTGCCAGTTGGCAGGGAGGCACCGGGGAGCTGTTTTTT. This codes for CASWQGGTGELFF.

V usage is TRBV4-3 and J usage is TRBJ1-5; the D is unclear. Between the trimmed V and J ends, which lost 0 bases and 7 bases, there was a span of 7 bases. Germline-derived CDR1 and CDR2 are LGHNA and YSLEER. The CDR3 totals 13 residues. The CDR3 coding sequence is TGCGCCAGCAGCCAAGATCACGGGCAGCCCCAGCATTTT. Its translation is CASSQDHGQPQHF.

The chain carries TRBV7-9 and TRBJ1-2, with 10 nucleotides matching TRBD1. This CDR3 region has 16 residues. Trimming at V came to 0 bases and at J to 6 bases, leaving 7 bases not matched to a gene. Germline values: CDR1 SEHNR, CDR2 FQNEAQ (reference sequence). CDR3 in DNA: TGTGCCAGCAGCTTAGCAGACAGGGGGCTCTTGGATGGCTACACCTTC. Translation gives CASSLADRGLLDGYTF. Looking up the rest from reference TRBV7-9 and TRBJ1-2 gives the full variable domain: DTGVSQNPRHKITKRGQNVTFRCDPISEHNRLYWYRQTLGQGPEFLTYFQNEAQLEKSRLLSDRFSAERPKGSFSTLEIQRTEQGDSAMYLCASSLADRGLLDGYTFGSGTRLTVV.

The chain combines TRBV6-2 or TRBV6-3 with TRBJ2-3, with TRBD2 matching over 9 bases. The CDR3 is 15 amino acids. CDR1 MNHEY and CDR2 SVGEGT come from the germline V gene. Losses at the gene ends were 2 bases for V and 4 bases for J; bases not matched to a gene: 4. Written as DNA, the CDR3 is TGTGCCAGCAGTTACCGGGCGGGGGGGCCAGATACGCAGTATTTT. Its protein is CASSYRAGGPDTQYF.

The genes are TRBV28 and TRBJ2-3; the D gene is possibly TRBD1 (6 bases). Trimming took 7 bases from V and 1 from J, leaving 15 bases between them. Germline CDR1 is MDHEN and CDR2 is SYDVKM. CDR3 length: 15 residues. DNA for the CDR3: TGTGCCAGCACCCTCAGGGGTCTTGGCACAGATACGCAGTATTTT. It is translated as CASTLRGLGTDTQYF.

This clone has a handful of counts. V and J are TRBV30 and TRBJ1-2; 8 bases match TRBD1. V was clipped by 2 bases and J by 5 bases; unmatched bases: 10. Per germline, CDR1 GTSNPN and CDR2 SVGIG (reference sequence). This CDR3 contains 15 residues. CDR3 in amino acids: CAWSPRDRKLYGYTF. CDR3 DNA: TGTGCCTGGAGTCCCCGGGACAGGAAACTATATGGCTACACCTTC.

The gene calls are TRBV29-1 and TRBJ2-7; 7 positions agree with TRBD2. The germline gives CDR1 SQVTM, CDR2 ANQGSEA. V trimming: 1 base; J trimming: 3 bases; junction bases outside the gene matches: 9. This CDR3 has 15 residues. The CDR3 protein is CSVEVWGGGDYEQYF. Written as DNA, the CDR3 is TGCAGCGTTGAAGTTTGGGGGGGTGGGGACTACGAGCAGTACTTC.

This chain uses TRBV28 with TRBJ1-4, with 10 bases lining up with TRBD1. The CDR3 has 18 amino acids. The ends lost 2 bases at V and 7 bases at J; junction bases unmatched: 13. Per the germline V gene, CDR1 is MDHEN and CDR2 is SYDVKM. The CDR3 loop reads CASSLPGQGINHGEKLFF. The CDR3 nucleotides read TGTGCCAGCAGTTTACCGGGACAGGGGATCAATCATGGTGAAAAACTGTTTTTT.

The CDR3 loop reads CASSLAGTSNEQYF. DNA for the CDR3: TGTGCCAGCAGCTTGGCCGGAACTAGCAACGAGCAGTACTTC. The V call is TRBV5-6, the J call TRBJ2-7, with D perhaps matching TRBD2 (6 bases). CDR3 length: 14 amino acids. CDR1 is SGHDT and CDR2 is YYEEEE in the germline V gene. Deletions cut 0 bases from V and 5 bases from J, with 12 bases between.

V gene TRBV2 combines with J gene TRBJ1-5; D is possibly TRBD1 (5 bases). V was clipped by 4 bases and J by 7 bases, with 14 bases between them. This CDR3 contains 14 residues. Germline V CDR1 and CDR2: SNHLY, FYNNEI. The CDR3 coding sequence is TGTGCCAGCAGTGTGGCTGGGGGGAGGCAGCCCCAGCATTTT. Protein sequence: CASSVAGGRQPQHF.

This clone was found once. The chain is built from TRBV28 and TRBJ2-1, with 10 bases aligning to TRBD2. This CDR3 contains 17 residues. The V gene end was trimmed by 5 bases and the J gene end by 5 bases; junction bases not matched to a gene: 12. The germline gives CDR1 MDHEN, CDR2 SYDVKM. CDR3 sequence (DNA): TGTGCCAGCAGTCTCTTTTTGACTAGCGGGCCGGACAATGAGCAGTTCTTC. Protein product: CASSLFLTSGPDNEQFF.

V is TRBV7-2 and J is TRBJ1-5; D is unresolved. The CDR3 has 13 residues. Germline V gene data show CDR1 as SGHTA and CDR2 as FQGNSA. The V end lost 0 bases, the J end lost 5 bases, and 5 bases lay between the germline ends. Written as DNA, the CDR3 is TGTGCCAGCAGCTTAGCCCGTTATCAGCCCCAGCATTTT. It codes for CASSLARYQPQHF.

This clone occurred once. The V call is TRBV5-4, the J call TRBJ1-2, with D maybe TRBD1 (6 bases). The CDR3 extends over 14 amino acids. Trimming shortened V by 1 base and J by 2 bases, and 9 bases separated the two germline ends. Germline V lookup: CDR1 SGHNT, CDR2 YYREEE (reference sequence). The CDR3 here is CASSLPQGNYGYTF. Written as DNA, the CDR3 is TGTGCCAGCAGCTTGCCTCAGGGGAACTATGGCTACACCTTC.

V and J are TRBV7-8 and TRBJ2-1; D is possibly TRBD1 (5 bases). Looked up from germline, CDR1 is SGHVS and CDR2 is FQNEAQ. V lost 2 bases to trimming and J lost 5 bases, with 16 bases between them. The CDR3 is made up of 16 amino acids. The CDR3 DNA reads as TGTGCCAGCAGCTTATACAGGTCGGTCTTCAACAATGAGCAGTTCTTC. Translation: CASSLYRSVFNNEQFF.

The chain couples TRBV5-6 to TRBJ1-3; perhaps TRBD1 as D (6 bases). The CDR3 runs to 16 residues. Germline V gives CDR1 SGHDT, CDR2 YYEEEE. The germline V and J ends were trimmed by 2 bases and 0 bases, with 12 bases remaining between them. The CDR3 loop reads CASSFRRGASGNTIYF. CDR3 nucleotide sequence: TGTGCCAGCAGCTTCCGTCGGGGGGCCTCTGGAAACACCATATATTTT.

This clone was observed a few times. This sequence joins TRBV28 and TRBJ1-3; no definite D call. With 7 bases removed from V and 0 bases from J, the gap between germline ends came to 16 bases. Germline V gene lookup returns CDR1 MDHEN and CDR2 SYDVKM. The CDR3 sequence is 16 residues long. In DNA, the CDR3 is TGTGCCAGCATTCCTTGGGCAGTAAACTCTGGAAACACCATATATTTT. This translates into CASIPWAVNSGNTIYF.

The chain is built from TRBV5-6 and TRBJ1-5; 9 bases agree with TRBD1. Germline assignment: CDR1 SGHDT and CDR2 YYEEEE. The CDR3 totals 17 residues. The ends lost 4 bases at V and 3 bases at J; junction bases unmatched: 11. CDR3 in amino acids: CASSRGQGPHPNQPQHF. In DNA, the CDR3 is TGTGCCAGCAGCCGGGGACAGGGCCCACACCCCAATCAGCCCCAGCATTTT.